The 13 T cell receptor beta chains below were found in one sample sequenced in a study of Ad26.COV2.S vaccination and SARS-CoV-2 variants. Using immunoSEQ multiplex PCR, the repertoire was profiled, and TCRdb retains in-frame clones only, with some absent. Among a few hundred thousand clones listed, 88% were seen once. Treatment described: roughly 20 received Ad26.COV2.S at low or high dose, single or two shots; five or six received placebo; per-sample allocation not given. Samples came from day 63 after the first vaccine or placebo injection. The sample consisted of peripheral blood, taken in a trial of Ad26.COV2.S vaccine versus placebo. The origin of the receptors is a person between 18 and 65 years old who received the Ad26.COV2.S COVID-19 vaccine or a placebo.

V and J are TRBV21-1 and TRBJ2-7. TRBV21-1 counts as a pseudogene. The CDR3 length is 13 residues. The CDR3 DNA reads TGTGCCAGCAGCAAAGAGGCATCGCACGAGCAGTACTTC. It translates to CASSKEASHEQYF.

This clone was detected only once. CDR3 bases: TGCGCCAGCAGCCAAGATGAGGGGGGGCTAGTAGATACGCAGTATTTT. Its translation is CASSQDEGGLVDTQYF. The chain recombines TRBV4-1 with TRBJ2-3; a possible D gene is TRBD2 (7 bases). Looked up from germline, CDR1 is MGHRA and CDR2 is YSYEKL. The V and J ends lost 0 bases and 5 bases respectively, with 15 bases between them. The CDR3 extends over 16 amino acids.

In regard to this clone: Other nucleotide sequences in the sample specify the same CDR3. The J gene is TRBJ2-7, the V gene TRBV11-2, with unresolved D. The CDR3 sequence is 14 residues long. Germline-derived CDR1 and CDR2 are SGHAT and FQNNGV. V was clipped by 1 base and J by 3 bases, with 10 bases between them. CDR3: CASSLGPGFYEQYF. CDR3 DNA: TGTGCCAGCAGCTTAGGGCCCGGATTCTACGAGCAGTACTTC.

This chain connects TRBV19 to TRBJ2-7, with a tentative D call TRBD2 (5 bases). V lost 7 bases and J 5 bases, leaving 18 bases between the germline ends. The V gene's germline CDR1 is LNHDA and CDR2 SQIVND (reference sequence). This CDR3 comprises 14 residues. The DNA for the CDR3 is TGTGCCAGTAAGGTCGAGGGTCCGTCCCACGAGCAGTACTTC. This translates into CASKVEGPSHEQYF.

The rearrangement uses TRBV7-2 and TRBJ2-3; 11 nucleotides match TRBD2. Losses at the gene ends were 6 bases for V and 6 bases for J; bases not matched to a gene: 2. CDR1 and CDR2 (germline): SGHTA, FQGNSA. The CDR3 runs 13 residues. CDR3 nucleotide sequence: TGTGCCAGCAGTCGGACTAGCGGGGATACGCAGTATTTT. As protein: CASSRTSGDTQYF.

CDR3 loop: CAMRPPWAPGLAVYEQYF. CDR3 in DNA: TGTGCCATGCGACCACCATGGGCTCCGGGACTAGCAGTCTACGAGCAGTACTTC. The rearrangement uses TRBV5-3 and TRBJ2-7; 9 nucleotides match TRBD2. TRBV5-3 qualifies as an ORF whose function is uncertain. The CDR3 runs 18 residues. V shed 9 bases and J 3 bases; nucleotides not matched to a gene: 22.

This chain connects TRBV3-1 (or the pseudogene TRBV3-2) to TRBJ1-2; D unresolved. The germline V and J ends were trimmed by 4 bases and 8 bases, with 17 bases remaining between them. Germline assignment: CDR1 LGHDT and CDR2 YNNKEL (reference sequence). CDR3 size: 14 residues. In DNA, the CDR3 is TGTGCCAGCAGCCCTACAAGGAATTCGGGGGGCTACACCTTC. It yields the protein CASSPTRNSGGYTF.

The genes are TRBV19 and TRBJ2-5, with D possibly TRBD1 on 7 matching bases. The CDR3 extends over 15 amino acids. Trimming took off 5 bases at V and 4 bases at J, with 17 bases between the two ends. The germline V gene encodes CDR1 LNHDA and CDR2 SQIVND (reference sequence). This chain's CDR3 is CASSADRAEGETQYF. CDR3 DNA: TGTGCCAGTAGTGCCGACAGGGCGGAGGGAGAGACCCAGTACTTC.

The gene calls are TRBV3-1 (or the pseudogene TRBV3-2) and TRBJ2-1; D ambiguous. Trimming removed 0 bases from V and 6 bases from J, with 3 bases in between. Germline V CDR1 and CDR2: LGHDT, YNNKEL (reference sequence). The CDR3 is 12 residues long. The CDR3 here is CASSQDGNEQFF. The CDR3 coding sequence is TGTGCCAGCAGCCAAGATGGCAATGAGCAGTTCTTC.

This clone occurred once. V gene TRBV5-6 combines with J gene TRBJ2-3; D is unresolved. The V end lost 1 base, the J end lost 5 bases, and 14 bases lay between the germline ends. The CDR3 is 15 amino acids. Germline lookup yields CDR1 SGHDT and CDR2 YYEEEE. CDR3 loop: CASSLYSVVGDTQYF. CDR3 coding DNA: TGTGCCAGCAGCTTGTACAGTGTTGTAGGAGATACGCAGTATTTT.

This chain connects TRBV28 to TRBJ1-5; D might be TRBD1 (5 bases). V shed 6 bases and J shed 6 bases, with 18 bases lying between them. The CDR3 totals 15 residues. Germline CDR1 MDHEN, CDR2 SYDVKM. The CDR3 coding sequence is TGTGCCAGCAGCTCCGGGACGGATGGTCGTCAGCCCCAGCATTTT. Its protein is CASSSGTDGRQPQHF.

The rearrangement joins TRBV6-4 to TRBJ2-1, with D maybe TRBD2 (6 bases). This CDR3 spans 15 amino acids. The germline V gene encodes CDR1 MRHNA and CDR2 SNTAGT. The V and J ends lost 3 bases and 10 bases respectively, with 19 bases between them. The CDR3 sequence: CASSESAGGRREQFF. The CDR3 DNA sequence: TGTGCCAGCAGTGAATCAGCGGGCGGACGGCGGGAGCAGTTCTTC.

The J gene is TRBJ2-7, the V gene TRBV28; D possibly matches TRBD1 or TRBD2 (5 bases each). V was trimmed by 8 bases and J by 4 bases, leaving 12 bases between them. The CDR3 covers 12 residues. Per the germline V gene, CDR1 is MDHEN and CDR2 is SYDVKM. CDR3 nucleotide sequence: TGTGCCAGCTCCTTTTGGGGGTACGAGCAGTACTTC. Protein product: CASSFWGYEQYF.